This T cell receptor (beta chain) was found in a study of naive and memory T cell subsets. V was pared by 0 bases and J by 6 bases, with 20 bases of the junction left unmatched. CDR1 is ENHRY and CDR2 is SYGVKD in the germline V gene. The CDR3 totals 20 residues. Two oligonucleotides, mixed equimolar, formed the beta constant-region primer covering TRBC1 and TRBC2. Nested alpha and beta constant-region primers with the SP2 primer drove four PCR rounds on ligated cDNA. TCRdb redid the calling of the UMI-ligation and nested PCR reads with MiXCR, one entry per CDR3 protein. The sample has approximately 82,000 distinct CDR3 sequences, over 7% seen once. The study, taken as a whole, reports: Over 95% of naive TCR sequences appeared only once, unlike memory subsets.

Overnight CMV lysate stimulation of fresh PBMCs defined donor CMV status by CD4+ IFNgamma. Cells stained for CD3, CD4, CD8, CD45RA, CD27 and viability were sorted into four CD45RA/CD27 subsets. This clonotype was observed a handful of times. The antigen is unknown. Sequencing was performed on central memory CD4+ T cells from blood. The chain combines TRBV10-3 with TRBJ2-1; 7 bases are a match to TRBD2. The receptor's source is a human donor in good health. In DNA, the CDR3 is TGTGCCATCAGTGAGTCCGATTATTCTATGCGCCAGGGAGGGTTCAATGAGCAGTTCTTC. It encodes CAISESDYSMRQGGFNEQFF.